This is a list of T cell receptor beta chains from one sample in a study of vaccination effects on CD4 cells after COVID-19. This table comes from immunoSEQ multiplex PCR, and its TCRdb copy is limited to in-frame clones, with some not included. The sample has about 72,000 clones, around 81% seen once. These TCRs' antigens remain unknown. The source was CD4+ T cells from PBMCs cultured with HCoV-229E spike peptides, collected after COVID-19 vaccination. The receptors originated from a human donor who received a COVID-19 vaccine. The CDR3 runs from the conserved cysteine through the conserved F or W. Fields, in order: V gene, J gene, CDR3 protein.

>TRBV7-9|TRBJ1-2
CASSLQVRTDYGYTF
>TRBV3-1/TRBV3-2|TRBJ1-1
CASSLRGAAAEAFF
>TRBV3-1/TRBV3-2|TRBJ1-2
CASSYGQGHYGYTF
>TRBV9|TRBJ1-6
CASSETHRGSNSPLHF
>TRBV5-4|TRBJ2-2
CASSLVLAGAPGELFF
>TRBV4-1|TRBJ2-5
CASSLGQAQETQYF
>TRBV2|TRBJ1-2
CASSGTGIGGYTF
>TRBV18|TRBJ2-1
CASSPRVGNSNNEQFF
>TRBV4-1|TRBJ1-2
CASSQGQGASDDYGYTF
>TRBV6-5|TRBJ2-1
CASSLSLAGGYNEQFF
>TRBV6-1|TRBJ2-5
CASSEKGHRQETQYF
>TRBV5-1|TRBJ1-3
CASSLGQGRNTIYF
>TRBV6-5|TRBJ2-5
CASSGQAQETQYF
>TRBV6-6|TRBJ2-2
CASSYSSVRSGELFF
>TRBV20-1|TRBJ1-2
CSVGQSGGYTF
>TRBV19|TRBJ2-1
CASSIGGGNEQFF
>TRBV5-1|TRBJ1-2
CASSSGSQYGYTF
>TRBV10-3|TRBJ1-4
CAISDNQGAGEKLFF
>TRBV7-9|TRBJ1-4
CASSLRQEGEKLFF
>TRBV7-2|TRBJ1-6
CASSPRGGSSYNSPLHF
>TRBV6-2/TRBV6-3|TRBJ2-4
CASSYGVRGAVNIQYF
>TRBV7-2|TRBJ2-5
CASSLAGKETQYF
>TRBV7-2|TRBJ2-3
CASSLDRTSTDTQYF